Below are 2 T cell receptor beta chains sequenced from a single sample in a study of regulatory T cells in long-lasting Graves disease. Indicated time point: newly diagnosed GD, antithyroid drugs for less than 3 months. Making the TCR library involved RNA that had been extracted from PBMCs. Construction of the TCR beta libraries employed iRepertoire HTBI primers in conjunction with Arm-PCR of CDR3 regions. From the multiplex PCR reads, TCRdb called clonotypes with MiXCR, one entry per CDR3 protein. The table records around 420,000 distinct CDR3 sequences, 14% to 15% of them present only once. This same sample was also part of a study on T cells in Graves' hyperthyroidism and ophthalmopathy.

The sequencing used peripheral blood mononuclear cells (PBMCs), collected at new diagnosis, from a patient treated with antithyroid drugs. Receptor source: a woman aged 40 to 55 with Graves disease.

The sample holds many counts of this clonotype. CDR3 nucleotides: TGTGCCAGCAGCTTAGAAGGGCGGGTCTCCTACAATGAGCAGTTCTTC. It yields the protein CASSLEGRVSYNEQFF. The V and J genes are TRBV11-2 and TRBJ2-1; TRBD2 is a possible D gene (5 bases). This CDR3 contains 16 residues. V lost 0 bases and J 0 bases, leaving 9 bases between the germline ends. Germline-derived CDR1 and CDR2 are SGHAT and FQNNGV.

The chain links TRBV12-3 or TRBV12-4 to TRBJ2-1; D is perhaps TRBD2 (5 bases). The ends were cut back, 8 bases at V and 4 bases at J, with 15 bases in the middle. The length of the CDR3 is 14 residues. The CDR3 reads CASVSAGPYNEQFF. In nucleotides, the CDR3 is TGTGCCAGCGTGAGCGCGGGTCCTTACAATGAGCAGTTCTTC.